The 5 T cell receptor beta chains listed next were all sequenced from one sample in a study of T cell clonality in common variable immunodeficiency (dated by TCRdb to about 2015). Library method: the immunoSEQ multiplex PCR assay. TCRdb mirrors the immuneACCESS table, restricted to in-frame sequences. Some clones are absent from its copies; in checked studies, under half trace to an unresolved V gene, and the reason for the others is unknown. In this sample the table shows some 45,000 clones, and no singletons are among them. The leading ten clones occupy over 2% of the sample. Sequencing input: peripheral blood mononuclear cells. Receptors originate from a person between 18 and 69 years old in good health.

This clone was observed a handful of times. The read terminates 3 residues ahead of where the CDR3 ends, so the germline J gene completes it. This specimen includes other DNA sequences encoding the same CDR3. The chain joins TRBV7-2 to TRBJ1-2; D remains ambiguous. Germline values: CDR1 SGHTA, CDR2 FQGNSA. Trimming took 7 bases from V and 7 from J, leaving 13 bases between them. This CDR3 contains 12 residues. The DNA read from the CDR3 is TGTGCCAGCACCCACCGGTTCGCTGGC. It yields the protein CASTHRFAG. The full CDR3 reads CASTHRFAGYTF. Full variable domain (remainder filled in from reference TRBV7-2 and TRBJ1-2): GAGVSQSPSNKVTEKGKDVELRCDPISGHTALYWYRQSLGQGLEFLIYFQGNSAPDKSGLPSDRFSAERTGGSVSTLTIQRTQQEDSAVYLCASTHRFAGYTFGSGTRLTVV.

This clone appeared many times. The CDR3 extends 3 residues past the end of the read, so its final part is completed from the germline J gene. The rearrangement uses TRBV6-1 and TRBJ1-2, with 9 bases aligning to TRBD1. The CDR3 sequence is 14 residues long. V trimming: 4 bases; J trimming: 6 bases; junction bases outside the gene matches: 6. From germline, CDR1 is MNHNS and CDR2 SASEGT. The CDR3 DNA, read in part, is TGTGCCAGCAGTGCCCTACAGGGGGCTGATGGC. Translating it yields CASSALQGADG. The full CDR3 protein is CASSALQGADGYTF.

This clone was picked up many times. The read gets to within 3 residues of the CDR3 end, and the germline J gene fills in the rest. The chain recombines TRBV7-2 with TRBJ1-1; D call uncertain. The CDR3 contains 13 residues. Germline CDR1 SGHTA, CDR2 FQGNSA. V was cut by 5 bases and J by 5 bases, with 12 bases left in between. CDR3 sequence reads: CASSASQATEAFF. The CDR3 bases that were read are TGTGCCAGCAGCGCATCGCAGGCGACTGAA.

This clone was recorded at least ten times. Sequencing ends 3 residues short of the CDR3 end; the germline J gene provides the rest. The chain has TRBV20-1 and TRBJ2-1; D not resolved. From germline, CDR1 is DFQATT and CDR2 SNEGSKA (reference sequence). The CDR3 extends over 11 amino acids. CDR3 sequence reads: CGTQIYNEQFF. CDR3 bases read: TGCGGCACCCAGATCTACAATGAG.

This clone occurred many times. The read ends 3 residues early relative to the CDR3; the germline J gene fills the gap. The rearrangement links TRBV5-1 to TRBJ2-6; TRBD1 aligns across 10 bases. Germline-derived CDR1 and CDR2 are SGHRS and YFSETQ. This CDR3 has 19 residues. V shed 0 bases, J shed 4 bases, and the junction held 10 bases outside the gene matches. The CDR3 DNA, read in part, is TGCGCCAGCAGCTTGGGTCTGAGGGACAGGGGTACCGGGGCCAACGTC. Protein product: CASSLGLRDRGTGANV. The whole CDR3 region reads CASSLGLRDRGTGANVLTF. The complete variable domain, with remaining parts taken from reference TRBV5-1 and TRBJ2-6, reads KAGVTQTPRYLIKTRGQQVTLSCSPISGHRSVSWYQQTPGQGLQFLFEYFSETQRNKGNFPGRFSGRQFSNSRSEMNVSTLELGDSALYLCASSLGLRDRGTGANVLTFGAGSRLTVL.